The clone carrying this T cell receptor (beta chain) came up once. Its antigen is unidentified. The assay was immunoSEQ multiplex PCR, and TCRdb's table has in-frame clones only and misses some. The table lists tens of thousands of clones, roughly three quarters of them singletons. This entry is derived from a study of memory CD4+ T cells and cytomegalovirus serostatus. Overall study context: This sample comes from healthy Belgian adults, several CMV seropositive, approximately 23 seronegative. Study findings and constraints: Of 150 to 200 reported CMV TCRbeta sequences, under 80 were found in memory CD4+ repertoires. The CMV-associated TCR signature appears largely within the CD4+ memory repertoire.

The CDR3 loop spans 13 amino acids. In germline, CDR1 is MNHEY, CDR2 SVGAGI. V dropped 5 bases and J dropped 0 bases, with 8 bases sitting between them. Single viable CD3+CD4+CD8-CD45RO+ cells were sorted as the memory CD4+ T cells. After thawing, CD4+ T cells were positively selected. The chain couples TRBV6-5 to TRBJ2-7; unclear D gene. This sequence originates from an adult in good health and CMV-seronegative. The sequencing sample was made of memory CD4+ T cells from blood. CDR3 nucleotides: TGTGCCAGCAGTAACCCGCGCTCCTACGAGCAGTACTTC. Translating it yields CASSNPRSYEQYF.